These 5 T cell receptor beta chains were sequenced from one sample in a study of blood T cell repertoires in COVID-19. The assay was immunoSEQ multiplex PCR, and TCRdb's table has in-frame clones only and misses some. The sample has about 210,000 clones, around four fifths seen once. The sequenced sample consisted of PBMCs or T cells enriched from blood (not recorded which). These TCRs come from a man between 40 and 49 years old who had recovered from COVID-19.

The chain joins TRBV23-1 to TRBJ1-5; D is perhaps TRBD1 (6 bases). TRBV23-1 is noted as an ORF with a role that remains uncertain. There are 17 residues in the CDR3. V lost 0 bases to trimming and J lost 6 bases, with 18 bases between them. The CDR3 here is CASSQSGVGGVIQPQHF. The CDR3 region has the DNA TGCGCCAGCAGTCAATCGGGGGTTGGGGGCGTGATTCAGCCCCAGCATTTT.

The gene calls are TRBV5-1 and TRBJ2-7; D possibly corresponds to TRBD2 (6 bases). The V end lost 2 bases, the J end lost 3 bases, and 12 bases lay between the germline ends. The CDR3 consists of 14 residues. Looked up from germline, CDR1 is SGHRS and CDR2 is YFSETQ. Here the CDR3 DNA reads TGCGCCAGCAGCTTCCGGGAGAAAGGCTACGAGCAGTACTTC. Translation gives CASSFREKGYEQYF.

This chain uses TRBV24-1 with TRBJ2-7; a possible D gene is TRBD2 (7 bases). CDR1 KGHDR and CDR2 SFDVKD come from the germline V gene. This CDR3 region has 17 residues. Trimming removed 5 bases at V and 3 bases at J, with 22 bases between. CDR3 residues: CATSAPDVGGGDYEQYF. CDR3 nucleotide sequence: TGTGCCACCAGTGCACCTGACGTAGGGGGAGGGGACTACGAGCAGTACTTC.

The genes are TRBV4-2 and TRBJ2-5; TRBD1 aligns across 8 bases. The V gene end was trimmed by 5 bases and the J gene end by 5 bases; junction bases not matched to a gene: 19. The CDR3 extends over 18 amino acids. Germline CDR1 reads LGHNA; CDR2 reads YNFKEQ. CDR3 region: CASSYNPPGTGGGETQYF. CDR3 coding DNA: TGTGCCAGCAGCTATAACCCACCCGGGACAGGAGGCGGTGAGACCCAGTACTTC.

The J gene is TRBJ2-1, the V gene TRBV7-9, with 7 nucleotides matching TRBD2. This CDR3 contains 17 residues. From germline, CDR1 is SEHNR and CDR2 FQNEAQ (reference sequence). The trim removed 5 bases at V and 7 bases at J, leaving 17 bases unmatched. The CDR3 region has the DNA TGTGCCAGCAGCCCCCCCGACTGGAGGGAGGGCCGAAATGAGCAGTTCTTC. This codes for CASSPPDWREGRNEQFF.